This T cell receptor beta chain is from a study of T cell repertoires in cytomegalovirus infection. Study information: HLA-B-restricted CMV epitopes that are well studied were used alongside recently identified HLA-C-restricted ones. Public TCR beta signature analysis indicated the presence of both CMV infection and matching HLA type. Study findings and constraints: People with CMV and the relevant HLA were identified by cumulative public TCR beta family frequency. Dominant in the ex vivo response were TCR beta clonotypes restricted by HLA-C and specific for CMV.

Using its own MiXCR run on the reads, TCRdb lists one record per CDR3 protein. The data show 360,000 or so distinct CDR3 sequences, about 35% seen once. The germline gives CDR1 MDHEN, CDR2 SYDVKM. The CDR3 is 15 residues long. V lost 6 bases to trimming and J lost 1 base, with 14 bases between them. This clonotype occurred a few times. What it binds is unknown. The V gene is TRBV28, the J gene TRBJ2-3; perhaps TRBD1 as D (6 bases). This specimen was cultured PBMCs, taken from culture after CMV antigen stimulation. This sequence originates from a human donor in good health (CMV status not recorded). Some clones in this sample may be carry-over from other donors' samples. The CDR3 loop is CASSRRRGGTDTQYF. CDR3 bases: TGTGCCAGCAGCCGCCGCAGGGGAGGCACAGATACGCAGTATTTT.